This T cell receptor (beta chain) was recorded in a study of blood T cell repertoires in COVID-19. Study context: Spain, Italy and the United States supplied samples that represented acute and convalescent COVID-19. PBMCs, B-cell-depleted T cells, or T cells provided the cDNA or gDNA that made up the material.

In the original analysis: Researchers report that nucleated cell counts were estimated from reference gene primer amplification. Profiled with immunoSEQ multiplex PCR; TCRdb holds only in-frame clones, not every one. The V and J calls and the clone size are those of that table, but D and trimming were determined from the DNA. Altogether 140,000 to 150,000 clones are present, around 85% being singletons, with the ten largest covering around 3.1%. The J segment lost 2 bases and the V segment lost 2 bases, leaving 9 bases of the junction unmatched. Germline assignment: CDR1 SGDLS and CDR2 YYNGEE. This CDR3 spans 16 amino acids.

Input material: peripheral blood. The receptor comes from a woman in her 40s with active or convalescent COVID-19. The chain links TRBV9 to TRBJ1-2; TRBD1 matches 7 bases. CDR3 coding DNA: TGTGCCAGCAGCGTCGGGACAGCCCGAGGGAACTATGGCTACACCTTC. Translating gives CASSVGTARGNYGYTF.